This entry describes one T cell receptor (beta chain). This clonotype appeared many times. Its target antigen remains unknown. Base qualities were left out, and no much larger clone turns up one base away. V is pruned by 3 bases and J by 8 bases, leaving 11 bases of the junction without a gene match. According to the germline V gene, CDR1 reads LGHNA and CDR2 reads YSLEER. Reading from cysteine to phenylalanine, the CDR3 counts 18 amino acids. Only the CDR3 DNA stays, 54 bases, in frame from base 1. The sample comes from a study of T-cell memory formation after mild COVID-19 (dated by TCRdb to about 2021). Regarding the complete study: TCR sequence clusters from the two donors were found to be largely donor specific. Longitudinal TCRalpha and TCRbeta repertoire sequencing tracked T-cell clones expanding and contracting after mild COVID-19 in a couple of donors. Two young, previously healthy adult volunteers, one female and one male, were included in the cohort.

TCRdb shows the sequencer as Illumina NovaSeq 6000. TCRalpha and TCRbeta cDNA libraries were constructed by 5'RACE with constant-segment primers, with sample barcodes and unique molecular identifiers being introduced. Trizol reagent was used to extract RNA from every sample. Library amplification was performed in two PCR steps, and a second sample barcode and Illumina TruSeq adapters were introduced in the second step. Sequencing of libraries was performed on an Illumina NovaSeq with 2 x 150 bp paired-end reads. On the authors' methods: The reads were demultiplexed and collapsed into UMI-guided consensus sequences using migec v1.2.7. With mixcr v2.1.11, UMI consensuses were aligned to TRA and TRB V and J templates and assembled into clonotypes. Expanded or contracted clonotypes were those called significant by both edgeR and NoisET, with noise models trained on biological replicates. For edgeR calls, the cutoffs were a false discovery rate-adjusted p below 0.01 and a log2 fold-change threshold of 1. As an exploratory analysis of dynamics, PCA with hierarchical clustering was applied to max-normalized trajectories of the 1000 most abundant clonotypes. The CD4 or CD8 phenotype of responding clones was assigned using the separately sequenced CD4+ and CD8+ repertoires. TCRdb cleaned the public reads at Q25 with fastp, built clones with MiXCR and kept in-frame beta chains. CDR3 protein sequences are deduplicated, and each keeps its most common genes and DNA. TCRdb's processing, not the study's, gives the V and J calls here. A total of 15,000 or so distinct CDR3 sequences appear in this sample, about a fifth of them only once. Around three fifths of the sample comes from the top ten.

Overall study results and their limits: Only two mild cases were covered by the study, and larger cohorts that include severe cases with pre-infection samples were considered necessary. Some responding clones were detected in pre-infection memory, which suggested that pre-existing cross-reactive memory T cells had joined the SARS-CoV-2 response. From day 15 to 85, contracting clones showed balanced CD4/CD8 phenotypes, whereas a second wave of clones that expanded from day 15 to 37 leaned towards CD4+. The second-wave clones that peaked on day 37 were not confirmed to be SARS-CoV-2 specific. Contracting CD4+ clones were found mainly in CM and EM memory subsets, while CD8+ clones were enriched in EMRA.

PBMCs were isolated by Ficoll-Paque density gradient centrifugation. The sequence is built from TRBV4-3 and TRBJ2-1; TRBD2 agrees with 15 junctional bases. This TCR derives from a young man who had mild COVID-19 (a few samples of this study predate the infection). The sample titles of this study are shuffled in the database, so cell type and time point are left out; the donor was told from shared clones. The sequenced sample consisted of PBMCs or a T cell subset sorted from them (not recorded which). The bases are TGCGCCAGCAGCCACATTAGGACTAGCGGGGGGGCTATGGATGAGCAGTTCTTC. Its product reads: CASSHIRTSGGAMDEQFF.